The rows below give T cell receptor beta chains drawn from one sample of a study of blood T cell repertoires in COVID-19. This table comes from immunoSEQ multiplex PCR, and its TCRdb copy is limited to in-frame clones, with some not included. The repertoire consists of 25,000 to 35,000 clones, with 90% to 95% occurring once and the leading ten covering more than 0.8%. The sequenced sample consisted of peripheral blood. The receptors here all came from a woman in her 70s with COVID-19, enrolled during active disease. Both conserved end residues are trimmed from each CDR3. Each record gives: V gene, J gene, CDR3 length, CDR3 protein.

TRBV15	TRBJ1-2	13	ATSRVNRDENGYT
TRBV9	TRBJ1-2	12	ASSLRINPYGYT
TRBV5-1	TRBJ2-7	11	ASRQGLTYEQY
TRBV5-4	TRBJ2-2	14	ASSLGQGLNTGELF
TRBV7-6	TRBJ2-7	14	ASSKQGALVSYEQY
TRBV5-1	TRBJ1-2	12	ATTWASGDYGYT
TRBV9	TRBJ2-1	19	ASSPGEASGFTRSSYNEQF
TRBV4-1	TRBJ1-4	14	ASSQDRWTGNEKLF
TRBV5-1	TRBJ2-7	13	ASSSGLAGEYEQY
TRBV18	TRBJ2-7	14	ASSQKQGLAADGQY
TRBV6-2/TRBV6-3	TRBJ1-1	13	ASSKQGAFNTEAF
TRBV20-1	TRBJ2-1	12	SASPTSGLNEQF
TRBV2	TRBJ2-3	14	ASSLSPSGSTDTQY
TRBV7-9	TRBJ1-3	13	ASSLAGVSGNTIY
TRBV5-5	TRBJ2-1	13	ASSSGTVGLHEQF
TRBV11-2	TRBJ2-7	11	ASSAEQGREQY
TRBV6-5	TRBJ2-3	10	ASSYRYGAQY
TRBV10-1	TRBJ2-1	12	ASSERAGHNEQF
TRBV7-2	TRBJ2-7	17	ASSLARGAGQGPLYEQY
TRBV11-2	TRBJ1-5	11	ASSFGGDQPQH
TRBV6-5	TRBJ2-7	14	ASSYSRGGRGYEQY
TRBV3-1/TRBV3-2	TRBJ1-1	11	ASSQIGGTEAF
TRBV11-2	TRBJ2-7	13	ASSLVASGSYEQY
TRBV7-8	TRBJ2-7	14	ASSEKTGLFVVEQY
TRBV11-2	TRBJ1-2	9	ASSPGGGYT
TRBV7-9	TRBJ1-4	15	ASSPARWTESNEKLF
TRBV10-1	TRBJ2-7	13	ASSESTSGHYEQY
TRBV18	TRBJ2-2	15	ASSLELTGFGTGELF
TRBV4-3	TRBJ1-4	14	ASSQDRHSTNEKLF
TRBV7-3	TRBJ2-7	12	ASSLDRGSYEQY
TRBV27	TRBJ1-6	11	ASRDRDNSPLH
TRBV3-1/TRBV3-2	TRBJ1-1	12	ASSLTGGNTEAF